This TCR beta chain was retrieved from a study of blood T cell repertoires in COVID-19. In the authors' workflow: Reference gene primers were amplified, and this amplification served to estimate nucleated cell counts. The data were produced by immunoSEQ multiplex PCR, yet TCRdb's version contains in-frame clones alone and is incomplete. The V and J calls and clone size were taken over from that table, and D and trimming were inferred from the DNA. The sample shows about 120,000 clones, more than 75% of them seen only once. Germline V gene lookup returns CDR1 SGDLS and CDR2 YYNGEE. The ends were cut back, 0 bases at V and 6 bases at J, with 10 bases in the middle. This CDR3 spans 14 amino acids. The sample holds a few counts of this clone. Seattle patients were enrolled while actively infected and followed longitudinally.

This chain connects TRBV9 to TRBJ1-3, with a possible D match to TRBD1 (5 bases). This receptor was identified in a woman between 65 and 79 years old with COVID-19, enrolled during active disease. Sequenced input: peripheral blood. CDR3 amino acids: CASSVVGGANTIYF. CDR3 coding DNA: TGTGCCAGCAGCGTAGTGGGGGGAGCAAACACCATATATTTT.